The 27 T cell receptor beta chains below come from one sample, sequenced in a study of OX40 agonist ivuxolimab in advanced cancers. Assay used: immunoSEQ multiplex PCR; TCRdb lists only in-frame clones, some missing. This repertoire shows some 45,000 clones, 89% found once; its top ten account for less than 20%. Here the sequenced sample was CD4+ or CD8+ T cells sorted from blood, taken in a trial of the OX40 agonist ivuxolimab. The receptors shown here come from an adult with an advanced solid tumor such as melanoma, head and neck, liver or kidney cancer.

CDR3 amino acids: CSVGGRGNNQPQHF. For the CDR3, the DNA is TGCAGCGTTGGGGGGCGGGGGAATAATCAGCCCCAGCATTTT. V usage is TRBV29-1 and J usage is TRBJ1-5, with D tentatively TRBD1 (6 bases). Germline lookup yields CDR1 SQVTM and CDR2 ANQGSEA. This CDR3 is 14 amino acids long. Between the trimmed V and J ends, which lost 4 bases and 4 bases, there was a span of 14 bases.

CDR3 loop: CASSGRGYTGELFF. Written as DNA, the CDR3 is TGTGCCAGCAGCGGAAGGGGGTACACCGGGGAGCTGTTTTTT. The V call is TRBV11-2, the J call TRBJ2-2, with TRBD1 as a possible D gene (6 bases). CDR1 is SGHAT, CDR2 FQNNGV, per germline. The CDR3 runs to 14 residues. V was pared by 5 bases and J by 3 bases, with 10 bases between. Full variable domain (remainder filled in from reference TRBV11-2 and TRBJ2-2): EAGVAQSPRYKIIEKRQSVAFWCNPISGHATLYWYQQILGQGPKLLIQFQNNGVVDDSQLPKDRFSAERLKGVDSTLKIQPAKLEDSAVYLCASSGRGYTGELFFGEGSRLTVL.

This clone was detected only once. The V gene is TRBV13, the J gene TRBJ2-2, with TRBD2 matching 12 bases. Germline trimming cut 8 bases from V and 6 bases from J; bases unmatched to any gene: 4. The CDR3 extends over 14 amino acids. CDR1 is PRHDT, CDR2 FYEKMQ, per germline (reference sequence). The CDR3 bases are TGTGCCAGCCCACTAGCGGGGGGCCCCGGGGAGCTGTTTTTT. Protein product: CASPLAGGPGELFF.

J is TRBJ2-1 and V is TRBV5-6, with D perhaps matching TRBD2 (5 bases). This CDR3 comprises 17 residues. Germline CDR1 and CDR2: SGHDT and YYEEEE. V was shortened by 1 base and J by 12 bases, with 26 bases between the two germline ends. The CDR3 here is CASSLKSVSARRRGQFF. Written as DNA, the CDR3 is TGTGCCAGCAGCTTGAAATCCGTCTCCGCGCGGAGGCGAGGGCAGTTCTTC.

This clone occurred once. The chain is built from TRBV18 and TRBJ2-2; 12 positions agree with TRBD2. There are 17 residues in the CDR3. V lost 0 bases, J lost 5 bases, and 4 bases stayed unmatched. The germline CDR1 and CDR2 sequences are KGHSH and LQKENI. The CDR3 DNA is TGTGCCAGCTCACCACCAGGACTAGCGGGGTGGACCGGGGAGCTGTTTTTT. This sequence encodes CASSPPGLAGWTGELFF. Full variable domain (outside the CDR3, taken from reference TRBV18 and TRBJ2-2): NAGVMQNPRHLVRRRGQEARLRCSPMKGHSHVYWYRQLPEEGLKFMVYLQKENIIDESGMPKERFSAEFPKEGPSILRIQQVVRGDSAAYFCASSPPGLAGWTGELFFGEGSRLTVL.

This clone turned up a few times. The rearrangement links TRBV6-5 to TRBJ2-5, with 7 bases that match TRBD1. After removal of 8 bases from V and 2 bases from J, the junction contained 11 bases not matched to a gene. CDR3 length: 15 amino acids. Germline V gene lookup returns CDR1 MNHEY and CDR2 SVGAGI. CDR3 coding DNA: TGTGCCAGCTGTACGGGGACAGAACCTCAAGAGACCCAGTACTTC. It translates to CASCTGTEPQETQYF.

V is TRBV28 and J is TRBJ1-1; no clear D gene. V lost 5 bases, J lost 0 bases, and 10 bases lay in between. This CDR3 has 14 amino acids. Germline CDR1 is MDHEN and CDR2 is SYDVKM. The CDR3 reads CASSLRRMNTEAFF. The CDR3 bases are TGTGCCAGCAGTCTCAGGAGGATGAACACTGAAGCTTTCTTT.

The chain links TRBV9 to TRBJ2-7; a possible D gene is TRBD1 (5 bases). V lost 0 bases and J 2 bases, leaving 15 bases between the germline ends. The germline V gene has CDR1 SGDLS and CDR2 YYNGEE. The CDR3 totals 16 residues. Here the CDR3 reads CASSVGRGAGTYEQYF. The CDR3 coding sequence is TGTGCCAGCAGCGTAGGTAGGGGTGCAGGTACCTACGAGCAGTACTTC.

This chain links TRBV7-9 with TRBJ2-6; 9 positions agree with TRBD1. Losses at the gene ends were 4 bases for V and 0 bases for J; bases not matched to a gene: 4. CDR1 is SEHNR, CDR2 FQNEAQ, per germline (reference sequence). There are 17 residues in the CDR3. The CDR3 sequence is CASSSPGQGSGANVLTF. The DNA for the CDR3 is TGTGCCAGCAGCTCCCCGGGACAGGGCTCTGGGGCCAACGTCCTGACTTTC.

This clone came up a few times. V gene TRBV4-1 combines with J gene TRBJ2-7; D may be TRBD2 (6 bases). CDR1 is MGHRA, CDR2 YSYEKL, per germline. V shed 1 base and J shed 1 base, with 8 bases lying between them. The CDR3 extends over 14 amino acids. The CDR3 nucleotides are TGCGCCAGCAGCCAAGTGGAGGGGTCCTACGAGCAGTACTTC. It translates to CASSQVEGSYEQYF.

This rearrangement joins TRBV7-8 to TRBJ2-7, with D possibly matching TRBD1 (6 bases). Per the germline V gene, CDR1 is SGHVS and CDR2 is FQNEAQ. V dropped 5 bases and J dropped 2 bases, with 19 bases sitting between them. This CDR3 comprises 16 residues. The CDR3 DNA is TGTGCCAGCAGCCCTACCACGACAGGCCGTGCCTACGAGCAGTACTTC. Encoded protein: CASSPTTTGRAYEQYF.

The V gene is TRBV9, the J gene TRBJ1-2, with a weak D call TRBD1 (6 bases). V lost 7 bases and J 2 bases, leaving 9 bases between the germline ends. Looked up from germline, CDR1 is SGDLS and CDR2 is YYNGEE. The CDR3 covers 12 residues. The CDR3 bases are TGTGCCAGCGGGACAAACAACTATGGCTACACCTTC. The encoded protein is CASGTNNYGYTF.

This clone was seen once. The J gene is TRBJ2-2, the V gene TRBV9, with D possibly TRBD2 on 6 matching bases. The CDR3 has 15 residues. The germline V and J ends were trimmed by 0 bases and 1 base, with 7 bases remaining between them. Germline V gene sequence: CDR1 SGDLS, CDR2 YYNGEE. For the CDR3, the DNA is TGTGCCAGCAGCGTAGCCGGGGGGAACACCGGGGAGCTGTTTTTT. It yields the protein CASSVAGGNTGELFF.

This chain links TRBV2 with TRBJ1-1; the D gene is possibly TRBD1 (5 bases). Trimming stripped 5 bases from V and 3 bases from J, with 13 bases between. The germline V gene has CDR1 SNHLY and CDR2 FYNNEI. The CDR3 totals 14 residues. In nucleotides, the CDR3 is TGTGCCAGCAGTACCCGGGGGACCCACACTGAAGCTTTCTTT. Its translation is CASSTRGTHTEAFF. The whole variable domain, filled in from reference TRBV2 and TRBJ1-1, reads EPEVTQTPSHQVTQMGQEVILRCVPISNHLYFYWYRQILGQKVEFLVSFYNNEISEKSEIFDDQFSVERPDGSNFTLKIRSTKLEDSAMYFCASSTRGTHTEAFFGQGTRLTVV.

The V call is TRBV7-2, the J call TRBJ1-4; weak D call: TRBD1 (6 bases). Trimming cost V 2 bases and J 8 bases, with 15 bases left between them. Germline CDR1 is SGHTA and CDR2 is FQGNSA. The CDR3 is 15 residues long. CDR3 nucleotide sequence: TGTGCCAGCAGCTTAAGGGGGGGGGCCCTGGAAAAACTGTTTTTT. Encoded protein: CASSLRGGALEKLFF.

The rearrangement joins TRBV6-1 to TRBJ2-3, with D perhaps matching TRBD2 (6 bases). The CDR3 length is 13 residues. With 4 bases removed from V and 6 bases from J, the gap between germline ends came to 11 bases. Germline V gene sequence: CDR1 MNHNS, CDR2 SASEGT. CDR3 nucleotide sequence: TGTGCCAGCAGTGGACCAGGGAGGGATACGCAGTATTTT. Translation gives CASSGPGRDTQYF.

This chain connects TRBV18 to TRBJ1-4, with a tentative D call TRBD1 (6 bases). Germline-derived CDR1 and CDR2 are KGHSH and LQKENI. V shed 6 bases and J shed 7 bases, with 15 bases lying between them. The CDR3 contains 14 residues. The CDR3 DNA reads TGTGCCAGCTCTCACAGGGACGAGATTGAAAAACTGTTTTTT. This translates into CASSHRDEIEKLFF.

This sequence joins TRBV6-5 and TRBJ2-7; D not certain. The CDR3 covers 15 residues. V lost 6 bases to trimming and J lost 1 base, with 16 bases between them. The germline CDR1 and CDR2 sequences are MNHEY and SVGAGI. The chain's CDR3 is CASRPQDLGSYEQYF. In DNA form, the CDR3 reads TGTGCCAGCAGGCCTCAGGACCTTGGGTCCTACGAGCAGTACTTC.

The V call is TRBV5-3, the J call TRBJ1-2; the D is unclear. TRBV5-3 is placed among ORFs of uncertain function. The CDR3 loop spans 13 amino acids. The V and J ends lost 5 bases and 8 bases respectively, with 16 bases between them. DNA of the CDR3: TGTGCCAGAAGTTGGGCCAAGGACCAAGGCTACACCTTC. Amino acid sequence: CARSWAKDQGYTF.

The CDR3 sequence is CATSRDRAPNQPQHF. The CDR3 DNA reads TGTGCCACCAGCAGAGATCGGGCCCCCAATCAGCCCCAGCATTTT. The J gene is TRBJ1-5, the V gene TRBV15; unclear D gene. The CDR3 is 15 amino acids. The V end lost 0 bases, the J end lost 3 bases, and 9 bases lay between the germline ends. Per the germline V gene, CDR1 is LNHNV and CDR2 is YYDKDF (reference sequence).

V usage is TRBV12-5 and J usage is TRBJ2-7, with a possible D match to TRBD1 (5 bases). The V gene's germline CDR1 is LGHNT and CDR2 FRNRAP. Trimming removed 2 bases at V and 4 bases at J, with 12 bases between. The CDR3 runs 14 residues. CDR3: CASGLMHRPYEQYF. For the CDR3, the DNA is TGTGCTAGTGGTTTGATGCACAGGCCATACGAGCAGTACTTC.

The chain carries TRBV5-6 and TRBJ1-2; TRBD1 is a possible D gene (6 bases). This CDR3 has 14 residues. The germline V and J ends were trimmed by 0 bases and 8 bases, with 14 bases remaining between them. Germline loops: CDR1 SGHDT, CDR2 YYEEEE. This CDR3 is CASSLAGPRGGYTF. CDR3 DNA: TGTGCCAGCAGCTTGGCCGGGCCCAGGGGAGGCTACACCTTC.

The chain is built from TRBV5-6 and TRBJ1-2; D unclear. Germline V CDR1 and CDR2: SGHDT, YYEEEE. This CDR3 has 11 amino acids. Trimming removed 0 bases from V and 8 bases from J, with 5 bases in between. CDR3 sequence (DNA): TGTGCCAGCAGCTTGGAGAGCGGCTACACCTTC. Its translation is CASSLESGYTF.

The rearrangement links TRBV6-5 to TRBJ1-3; 7 positions match TRBD1. This CDR3 comprises 14 residues. The junction had 6 bases not matched to a gene; V was cut back by 2 bases and J by 8 bases. From germline, CDR1 is MNHEY and CDR2 SVGAGI. CDR3 protein: CASSYLGQADTIYF. CDR3 bases: TGTGCCAGCAGTTACCTCGGACAGGCGGACACCATATATTTT.

This chain joins TRBV2 and TRBJ2-6, with 8 bases lining up with TRBD1. The CDR3 runs 17 residues. The J segment lost 0 bases and the V segment lost 8 bases, leaving 9 bases of the junction unmatched. Germline-derived CDR1 and CDR2 are SNHLY and FYNNEI. The chain's CDR3 is CASLAGTGNSGANVLTF. Written as DNA, the CDR3 is TGTGCCAGCCTCGCAGGGACAGGCAACTCTGGGGCCAACGTCCTGACTTTC.

The rearrangement links TRBV4-1 to TRBJ1-1; the D is unclear. The CDR3 is 14 residues long. Trimming removed 0 bases at V and 6 bases at J, with 11 bases between. The germline V gene has CDR1 MGHRA and CDR2 YSYEKL. The CDR3 sequence is CASSQDDEMPEAFF. For the CDR3, the DNA is TGCGCCAGCAGCCAAGATGATGAGATGCCTGAAGCTTTCTTT.

The chain uses TRBV28 and TRBJ1-2; tentative D call: TRBD1 (6 bases). CDR1 is MDHEN and CDR2 is SYDVKM in the germline V gene. This CDR3 has 14 residues. V gave up 3 bases and J gave up 6 bases, with 14 bases separating them. CDR3 amino acids: CASSLRGGKNGYTF. DNA for the CDR3: TGTGCCAGCAGTTTGCGAGGGGGAAAAAATGGCTACACCTTC.